A single sample gave rise to the 21 T cell receptor beta chains below, sequenced in a study of beta chain features in type 1 diabetes. The whole isolated RNA underwent reverse transcription, so sequencing captured expressed TCRB transcripts. The data were produced by immunoSEQ multiplex PCR, yet TCRdb's version contains in-frame clones alone and is incomplete. This sample has 400,000 to 550,000 clones, with 11% found just once. The sample was naive CD4+ T cells from blood. The receptors originated from a woman younger than 35 in good health.

This clone has more than one count but fewer than ten. The chain recombines TRBV29-1 with TRBJ2-3; D might be TRBD1 or TRBD2, each matching 5 bases. The CDR3 contains 14 residues. The germline V gene has CDR1 SQVTM and CDR2 ANQGSEA. Trimming removed 4 bases from V and 0 bases from J, with 11 bases in between. The CDR3 DNA sequence: TGCAGCGTTGTCGAGGGGCGAAGCACAGATACGCAGTATTTT. Protein product: CSVVEGRSTDTQYF.

As to this clone: Compared with germline, one end of the junction differs, possibly owing to a read error. The chain combines TRBV11-2 with TRBJ2-5; D uncertain. The length of the CDR3 is 12 residues. From germline, CDR1 is SGHAT and CDR2 FQNNGV. The CDR3 coding sequence is TGTGCCAGCAGCTCCCTCCAAGGGACCCAGTACTTC. Translation gives CASSSLQGTQYF.

This clone was found a few times. The rearrangement uses TRBV4-1 and TRBJ2-3; 7 bases are shared with TRBD1. The germline V gene has CDR1 MGHRA and CDR2 YSYEKL. The CDR3 totals 18 residues. J gave up 1 base and V 2 bases, and 12 bases lay outside the gene matches. The chain's CDR3 is CASSQPLRGRIGTDTQYF. DNA for the CDR3: TGCGCCAGCAGCCAACCCCTGAGGGGGCGAATTGGCACAGATACGCAGTATTTT.

The chain's CDR3 is CASSIRGNTEAFF. CDR3 DNA sequence: TGTGCCAGTAGTATTAGGGGGAACACTGAAGCTTTCTTT. J is TRBJ1-1 and V is TRBV19, with D tentatively TRBD1 (5 bases). The CDR3 extends over 13 amino acids. Trimming took 3 bases from V and 1 from J, leaving 6 bases between them. Germline lookup yields CDR1 LNHDA and CDR2 SQIVND (reference sequence). The variable domain in full, completed from reference TRBV19 and TRBJ1-1, reads DGGITQSPKYLFRKEGQNVTLSCEQNLNHDAMYWYRQDPGQGLRLIYYSQIVNDFQKGDIAEGYSVSREKKESFPLTVTSAQKNPTAFYLCASSIRGNTEAFFGQGTRLTVV.

The gene calls are TRBV7-9 and TRBJ2-6, with TRBD1 matching over 10 bases. CDR3 length: 17 residues. Germline V gene sequence: CDR1 SEHNR, CDR2 FQNEAQ (reference sequence). The V segment lost 8 bases and the J segment 1 base; nucleotides outside the gene matches: 8. As DNA, the CDR3 is TGTGCCAGCCCGGGACAGGGGCACCGATCTGGGGCCAACGTCCTGACTTTC. It codes for CASPGQGHRSGANVLTF.

The genes are TRBV7-9 and TRBJ2-7; D perhaps matches TRBD1 (5 bases). This CDR3 has 14 residues. Trimming took off 5 bases at V and 3 bases at J, with 14 bases between the two ends. Germline V gene data show CDR1 as SEHNR and CDR2 as FQNEAQ (reference sequence). This CDR3 is CASSHRGRSYEQYF. CDR3 DNA sequence: TGTGCCAGCAGCCATAGGGGCCGCAGCTACGAGCAGTACTTC. Based on the CDR3 plus reference TRBV7-9 and TRBJ2-7, the full variable domain is DTGVSQNPRHKITKRGQNVTFRCDPISEHNRLYWYRQTLGQGPEFLTYFQNEAQLEKSRLLSDRFSAERPKGSFSTLEIQRTEQGDSAMYLCASSHRGRSYEQYFGPGTRLTVT.

This clone was counted only a few times. The CDR3 protein is CASSYYREETQYF. The CDR3 DNA is TGTGCCAGCAGTTACTACCGTGAAGAGACCCAGTACTTC. The chain joins TRBV6-6 to TRBJ2-5; D ambiguous. The CDR3 covers 13 residues. CDR1 and CDR2 from the germline V gene are MNHNY and SVGAGI (reference sequence). V shed 1 base and J shed 3 bases, with 6 bases lying between them.

This clone was seen just once. V is TRBV14 and J is TRBJ1-1, with D maybe TRBD1 (5 bases). Trimming took 4 bases from V and 0 from J, leaving 15 bases between them. The V gene's germline CDR1 is SGHDN and CDR2 FVKESK. The CDR3 totals 16 residues. The chain's CDR3 is CASSRVGTVVNTEAFF. CDR3 DNA: TGTGCCAGCAGCCGTGTAGGGACCGTGGTGAACACTGAAGCTTTCTTT.

A few counts support this clone. The genes are TRBV7-2 and TRBJ2-1; D gene ambiguous. The V and J ends lost 2 bases and 1 base respectively, with 3 bases between them. The CDR3 has 13 amino acids. CDR1 and CDR2 from the germline V gene are SGHTA and FQGNSA. CDR3 sequence reads: CASSLPSYNEQFF. The CDR3 DNA is TGTGCCAGCAGCTTACCGTCCTACAATGAGCAGTTCTTC.

This clone was seen a few times. This chain uses TRBV7-2 with TRBJ2-1, with 7 bases aligning to TRBD2. Unmatched junction bases numbered 6, after V lost 2 bases and J lost 5 bases. The length of the CDR3 is 15 residues. The V gene's germline CDR1 is SGHTA and CDR2 FQGNSA. CDR3 residues: CASSLRREWNNEQFF. The CDR3 nucleotides are TGTGCCAGCAGCTTAAGGCGGGAGTGGAACAATGAGCAGTTCTTC.

J is TRBJ2-1 and V is TRBV11-1; D gene ambiguous. CDR3 length: 13 residues. In germline, CDR1 is SGHAT, CDR2 FQDESV (reference sequence). V was pared by 1 base and J by 7 bases, with 8 bases between. The DNA of the CDR3 is TGTGCCAGCAGCTTAGGACGGAAGAATGAGCAGTTCTTC. The encoded protein is CASSLGRKNEQFF.

In this sample, this clone turned up a few times. The CDR3 nucleotides are TGTGCCAGCAGCCAAGAGTCGGTCAAGGGGTGGGCCAAAAACATTCAGTACTTC. The encoded protein is CASSQESVKGWAKNIQYF. The chain couples TRBV14 to TRBJ2-4, with a possible D match to TRBD1 (5 bases). Between the trimmed V and J ends, which lost 0 bases and 1 base, there was a span of 16 bases. This CDR3 is 18 amino acids long. Germline V CDR1 and CDR2: SGHDN, FVKESK.

This clone was seen a few times. The V call is TRBV19, the J call TRBJ2-5; D not certain. V shed 3 bases and J shed 1 base, with 9 bases lying between them. The CDR3 totals 14 residues. Looked up from germline, CDR1 is LNHDA and CDR2 is SQIVND (reference sequence). CDR3 amino acids: CASSIDRGQETQYF. For the CDR3, the DNA is TGTGCCAGTAGTATTGACCGAGGCCAAGAGACCCAGTACTTC.

This clone was detected only a few times. The chain recombines TRBV4-3 with TRBJ2-3; D gene unclear. CDR3 size: 14 residues. Between the trimmed V and J ends, which lost 4 bases and 4 bases, there was a span of 12 bases. Germline assignment: CDR1 LGHNA and CDR2 YSLEER. The DNA for the CDR3 is TGCGCCAGCAGCCGGATTCTAGGGCCAGATACGCAGTATTTT. It specifies CASSRILGPDTQYF.

Details on this clone: The same CDR3 can be traced to other DNA sequences in this sample. The chain carries TRBV18 and TRBJ2-7, with 9 nucleotides matching TRBD1. The V gene's germline CDR1 is KGHSH and CDR2 LQKENI. The CDR3 totals 14 residues. The J segment lost 2 bases and the V segment lost 6 bases, leaving 5 bases of the junction unmatched. In DNA, the CDR3 is TGTGCCAGCTCCCCCGGGACAGGGCCCTACGAGCAGTACTTC. It encodes CASSPGTGPYEQYF.

This chain uses TRBV28 with TRBJ2-7; D is possibly TRBD2 (5 bases). The CDR3 contains 16 residues. Germline-derived CDR1 and CDR2 are MDHEN and SYDVKM. The ends were cut back, 6 bases at V and 2 bases at J, with 20 bases in the middle. Here the CDR3 reads CASSFLLSDGTYEQYF. CDR3 coding DNA: TGTGCCAGCAGCTTCCTACTGTCCGACGGGACCTACGAGCAGTACTTC.

The chain links TRBV14 to TRBJ2-7; no reliable D call. CDR1 SGHDN and CDR2 FVKESK come from the germline V gene. The V end lost 4 bases, the J end lost 4 bases, and 8 bases lay between the germline ends. CDR3 length: 12 amino acids. CDR3 nucleotide sequence: TGTGCCAGCAGCCTCGGACGATACGAGCAGTACTTC. Translating it yields CASSLGRYEQYF. The full variable domain, in which reference TRBV14 and TRBJ2-7 provide the parts outside the CDR3, is EAGVTQFPSHSVIEKGQTVTLRCDPISGHDNLYWYRRVMGKEIKFLLHFVKESKQDESGMPNNRFLAERTGGTYSTLKVQPAELEDSGVYFCASSLGRYEQYFGPGTRLTVT.

This clone was detected a few times. V gene TRBV7-9 combines with J gene TRBJ2-1; 10 nucleotides line up with TRBD2. The J segment lost 6 bases and the V segment lost 4 bases, leaving 3 bases of the junction unmatched. The CDR3 sequence is 14 residues long. Germline V lookup: CDR1 SEHNR, CDR2 FQNEAQ (reference sequence). CDR3 amino acids: CASSSSGGTNEQFF. Written as DNA, the CDR3 is TGTGCCAGCAGCTCTAGCGGGGGTACCAATGAGCAGTTCTTC.

The chain links TRBV28 to TRBJ2-7; no clear D. Germline CDR1 reads MDHEN; CDR2 reads SYDVKM. V gave up 10 bases and J gave up 3 bases, with 10 bases separating them. The CDR3 is 11 residues long. This CDR3 is CAISNYYEQYV. Here the CDR3 DNA reads TGTGCCATCTCAAACTACTACGAGCAGTACGTC.

This clone has more than one count but fewer than ten. Other DNA sequences in the sample encode the same CDR3. The genes are TRBV7-2 and TRBJ2-5; D unresolved. The V gene lost 1 base and the J gene lost 6 bases, with 6 bases spanning the gap. The germline CDR1 and CDR2 sequences are SGHTA and FQGNSA. The CDR3 sequence is 12 residues long. CDR3 DNA: TGTGCCAGCAGCTTAGGCGTGAAGACCCAGTACTTC. This translates into CASSLGVKTQYF. The whole variable domain, remainder taken from reference TRBV7-2 and TRBJ2-5, is GAGVSQSPSNKVTEKGKDVELRCDPISGHTALYWYRQSLGQGLEFLIYFQGNSAPDKSGLPSDRFSAERTGGSVSTLTIQRTQQEDSAVYLCASSLGVKTQYFGPGTRLLVL.

CDR3 in amino acids: CASSSAARTGGNTIYF. As DNA, the CDR3 is TGCGCCAGCAGTTCTGCGGCCCGAACGGGTGGAAACACCATATATTTT. The chain employs TRBV5-1 and TRBJ1-3; no firm D call. The CDR3 runs to 16 residues. The germline gives CDR1 SGHRS, CDR2 YFSETQ. Between the trimmed V and J ends, which lost 5 bases and 3 bases, there was a span of 18 bases.